This T cell receptor beta chain came from a study of cytomegalovirus exposure and HLA in healthy donors. This CDR3 is built from 15 residues. Losses at the gene ends were 5 bases for V and 4 bases for J; bases not matched to a gene: 6. Per the germline V gene, CDR1 is LNHDA and CDR2 is SQIVND (reference sequence). The primer mix had 60 Vbeta and 13 Jbeta primers. In the original analysis: Unique TCR beta chains totaled some 81 million in a later count, with around 10 million of them shared. Measured with immunoSEQ multiplex PCR; TCRdb has only the in-frame clones, and not every one. That table is the source of V, J and clone size, and D and trimming were worked out from the DNA. In the table there are under 100,000 clones, 81% of which are singletons.

Source material: PBMCs. This clonotype was obtained from a woman in her sixties or seventies in good health and CMV-seropositive. The gene calls are TRBV19 and TRBJ2-1, with 9 bases lining up with TRBD1. The chain's CDR3 is CASSGPGQGYNEQFF. In DNA, the CDR3 is TGTGCCAGTAGTGGTCCGGGACAGGGATACAATGAGCAGTTCTTC.